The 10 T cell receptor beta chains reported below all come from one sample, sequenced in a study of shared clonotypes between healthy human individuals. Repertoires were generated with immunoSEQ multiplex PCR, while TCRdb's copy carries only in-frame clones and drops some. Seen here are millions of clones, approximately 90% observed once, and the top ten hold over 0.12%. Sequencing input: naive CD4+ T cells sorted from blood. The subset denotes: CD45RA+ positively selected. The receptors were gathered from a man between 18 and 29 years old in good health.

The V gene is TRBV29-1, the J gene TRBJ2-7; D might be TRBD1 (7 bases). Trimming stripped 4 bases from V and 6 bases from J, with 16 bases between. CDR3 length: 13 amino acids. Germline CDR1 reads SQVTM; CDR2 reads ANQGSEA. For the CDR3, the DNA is TGCAGCGTTGTTAGACAGGGAGGAGGCGAGCAGTACTTC. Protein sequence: CSVVRQGGGEQYF.

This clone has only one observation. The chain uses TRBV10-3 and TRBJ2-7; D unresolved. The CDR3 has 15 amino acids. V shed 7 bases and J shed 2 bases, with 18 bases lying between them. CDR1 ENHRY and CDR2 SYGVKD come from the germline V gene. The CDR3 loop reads CAIKAGQPAAYEQYF. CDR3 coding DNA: TGTGCCATCAAGGCCGGCCAGCCGGCGGCCTACGAGCAGTACTTC.

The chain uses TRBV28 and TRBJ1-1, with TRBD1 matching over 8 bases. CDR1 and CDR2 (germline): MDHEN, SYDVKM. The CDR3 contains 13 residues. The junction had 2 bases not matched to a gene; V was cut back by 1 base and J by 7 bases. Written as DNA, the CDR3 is TGTGCCAGCAGTTTATTCAGGGGGCTTGAAGCTTTCTTT. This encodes CASSLFRGLEAFF.

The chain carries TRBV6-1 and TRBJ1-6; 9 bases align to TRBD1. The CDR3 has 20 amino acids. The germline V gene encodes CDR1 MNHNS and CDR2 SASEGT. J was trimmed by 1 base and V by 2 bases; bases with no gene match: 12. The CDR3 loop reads CASSEKGGQGPLSYNSPLHF. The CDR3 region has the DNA TGTGCCAGCAGTGAAAAAGGGGGACAGGGCCCGTTATCCTATAATTCACCCCTCCACTTT.

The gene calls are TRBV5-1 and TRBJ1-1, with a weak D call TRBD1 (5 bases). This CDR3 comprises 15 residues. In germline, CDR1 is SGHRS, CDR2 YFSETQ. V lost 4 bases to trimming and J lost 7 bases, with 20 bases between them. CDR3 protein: CASSTDPGASGEAFF. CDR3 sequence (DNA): TGCGCCAGCAGCACGGACCCCGGGGCGTCGGGTGAAGCTTTCTTT. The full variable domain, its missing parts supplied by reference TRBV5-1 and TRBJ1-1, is KAGVTQTPRYLIKTRGQQVTLSCSPISGHRSVSWYQQTPGQGLQFLFEYFSETQRNKGNFPGRFSGRQFSNSRSEMNVSTLELGDSALYLCASSTDPGASGEAFFGQGTRLTVV.

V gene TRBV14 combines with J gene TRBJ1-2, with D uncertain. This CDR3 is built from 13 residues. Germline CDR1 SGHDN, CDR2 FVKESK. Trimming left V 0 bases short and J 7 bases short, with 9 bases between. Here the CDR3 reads CASSQDTGPGYTF. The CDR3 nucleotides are TGTGCCAGCAGCCAAGATACTGGGCCTGGCTACACCTTC.

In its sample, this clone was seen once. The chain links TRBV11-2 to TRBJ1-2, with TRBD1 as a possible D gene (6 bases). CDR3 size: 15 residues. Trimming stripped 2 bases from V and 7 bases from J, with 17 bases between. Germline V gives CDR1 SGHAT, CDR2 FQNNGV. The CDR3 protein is CASSLTRTVSGGYTF. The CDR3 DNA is TGTGCCAGCAGCTTAACGAGGACAGTTTCAGGTGGCTACACCTTC.

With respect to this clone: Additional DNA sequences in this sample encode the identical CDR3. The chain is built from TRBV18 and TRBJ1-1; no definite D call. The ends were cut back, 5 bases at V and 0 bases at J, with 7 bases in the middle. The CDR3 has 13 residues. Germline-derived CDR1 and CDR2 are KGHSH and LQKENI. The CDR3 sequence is CASSADMNTEAFF. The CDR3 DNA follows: TGTGCCAGCTCAGCAGACATGAACACTGAAGCTTTCTTT.

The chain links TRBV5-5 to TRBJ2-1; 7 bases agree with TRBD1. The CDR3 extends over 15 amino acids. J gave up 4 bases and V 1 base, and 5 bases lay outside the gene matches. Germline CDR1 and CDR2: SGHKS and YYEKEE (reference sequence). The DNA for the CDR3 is TGTGCCAGCAGCTTGTCGGGACAGCTATACAATGAGCAGTTCTTC. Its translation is CASSLSGQLYNEQFF.

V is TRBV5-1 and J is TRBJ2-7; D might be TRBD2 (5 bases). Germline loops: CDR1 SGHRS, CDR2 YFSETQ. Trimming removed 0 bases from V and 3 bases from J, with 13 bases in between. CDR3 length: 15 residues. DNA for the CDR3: TGCGCCAGCAGCTTGGTAGATGGACTGAGCTACGAGCAGTACTTC. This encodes CASSLVDGLSYEQYF.